Below, one T cell receptor (beta chain) is given with its context. The antigen is not known. This sample was taken from a study of shared clonotypes between healthy human individuals. Study-level points and caveats: An expected dependence of interdonor clonotype sharing on sequencing depth was noted. In contrast to clonotypes shared by all four donors, non-shared clonotypes had lower generation probabilities. Across subsets, estimated richness was generally greater for naive than for memory populations.

Each PCR replicate from the sorted subsets contained 200 to 250 ng DNA, which is tens of thousands of T cell genomes. The repertoire was sequenced with immunoSEQ multiplex PCR; TCRdb's copy has only in-frame clones and lacks some. This sample carries 90,000 to 130,000 clones, under 70% of them seen once, and the ten largest clones take roughly 22%. This sequence was found in a woman younger than 45 in good health. The material sequenced was memory CD8+ T cells sorted from blood. Indicated subset: CD45RO+ cells pooled with CCR7-negative TemRA cells.

CDR3 sequence: CASSPGQGLSYEQYF. The CDR3 DNA follows: TGTGCCAGTAGTCCGGGACAGGGACTCTCCTACGAGCAGTACTTC. This chain links TRBV19 with TRBJ2-7, with TRBD1 identical over 9 bases. CDR1 and CDR2 (germline): LNHDA, SQIVND (reference sequence). The J segment lost 0 bases and the V segment lost 5 bases, leaving 5 bases of the junction unmatched. The CDR3 is 15 residues long.